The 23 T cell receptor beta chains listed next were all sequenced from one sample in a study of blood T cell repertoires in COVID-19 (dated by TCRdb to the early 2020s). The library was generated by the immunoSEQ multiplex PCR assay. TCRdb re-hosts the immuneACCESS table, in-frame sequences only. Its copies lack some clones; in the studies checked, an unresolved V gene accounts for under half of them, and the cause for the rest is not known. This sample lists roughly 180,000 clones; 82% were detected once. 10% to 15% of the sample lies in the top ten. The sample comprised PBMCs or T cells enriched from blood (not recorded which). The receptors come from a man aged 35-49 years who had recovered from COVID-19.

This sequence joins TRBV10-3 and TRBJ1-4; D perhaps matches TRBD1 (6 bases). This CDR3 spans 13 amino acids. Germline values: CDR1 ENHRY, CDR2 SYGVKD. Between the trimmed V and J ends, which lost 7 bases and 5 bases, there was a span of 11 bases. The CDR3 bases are TGTGCCATCAAAGGACAGATCAATGAAAAACTGTTTTTT. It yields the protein CAIKGQINEKLFF.

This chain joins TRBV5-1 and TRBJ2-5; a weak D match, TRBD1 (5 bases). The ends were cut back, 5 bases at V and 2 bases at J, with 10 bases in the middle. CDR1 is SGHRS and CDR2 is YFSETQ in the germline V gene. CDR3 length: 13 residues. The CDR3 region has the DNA TGCGCCAGCAGTACAGACAGTCAAGAGACCCAGTACTTC. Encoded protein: CASSTDSQETQYF.

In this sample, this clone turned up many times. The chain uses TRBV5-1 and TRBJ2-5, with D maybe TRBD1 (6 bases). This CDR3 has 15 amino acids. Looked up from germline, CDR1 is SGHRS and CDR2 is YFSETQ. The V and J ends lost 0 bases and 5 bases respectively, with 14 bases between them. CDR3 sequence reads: CASSLDWGLIETQYF. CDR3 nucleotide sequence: TGCGCCAGCAGCTTGGATTGGGGGCTTATCGAGACCCAGTACTTC.

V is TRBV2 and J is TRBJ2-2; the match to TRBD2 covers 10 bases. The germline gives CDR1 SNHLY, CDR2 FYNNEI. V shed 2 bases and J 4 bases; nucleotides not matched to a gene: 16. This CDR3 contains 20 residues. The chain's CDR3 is CASSERGELAGISGTGELFF. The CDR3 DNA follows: TGTGCCAGCAGTGAAAGGGGAGAACTAGCGGGAATCTCAGGCACCGGGGAGCTGTTTTTT. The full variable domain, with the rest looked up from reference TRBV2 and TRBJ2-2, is EPEVTQTPSHQVTQMGQEVILRCVPISNHLYFYWYRQILGQKVEFLVSFYNNEISEKSEIFDDQFSVERPDGSNFTLKIRSTKLEDSAMYFCASSERGELAGISGTGELFFGEGSRLTVL.

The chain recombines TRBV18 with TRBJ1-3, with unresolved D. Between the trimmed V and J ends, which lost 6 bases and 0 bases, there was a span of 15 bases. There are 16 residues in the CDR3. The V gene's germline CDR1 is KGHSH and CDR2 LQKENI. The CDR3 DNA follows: TGTGCCAGCTCTTCGACGGGAGGCACCTCTGGAAACACCATATATTTT. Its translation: CASSSTGGTSGNTIYF. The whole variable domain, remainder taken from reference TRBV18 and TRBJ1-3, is NAGVMQNPRHLVRRRGQEARLRCSPMKGHSHVYWYRQLPEEGLKFMVYLQKENIIDESGMPKERFSAEFPKEGPSILRIQQVVRGDSAAYFCASSSTGGTSGNTIYFGEGSWLTVV.

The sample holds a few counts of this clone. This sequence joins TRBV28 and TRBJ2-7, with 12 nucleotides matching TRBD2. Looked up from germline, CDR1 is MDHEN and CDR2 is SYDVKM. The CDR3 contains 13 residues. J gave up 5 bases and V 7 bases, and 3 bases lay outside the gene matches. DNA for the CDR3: TGTGCCAGCATGACTAGCGGGAGTCACGAGCAGTACTTC. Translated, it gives CASMTSGSHEQYF. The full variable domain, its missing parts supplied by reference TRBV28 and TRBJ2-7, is DVKVTQSSRYLVKRTGEKVFLECVQDMDHENMFWYRQDPGLGLRLIYFSYDVKMKEKGDIPEGYSVSREKKERFSLILESASTNQTSMYLCASMTSGSHEQYFGPGTRLTVT.

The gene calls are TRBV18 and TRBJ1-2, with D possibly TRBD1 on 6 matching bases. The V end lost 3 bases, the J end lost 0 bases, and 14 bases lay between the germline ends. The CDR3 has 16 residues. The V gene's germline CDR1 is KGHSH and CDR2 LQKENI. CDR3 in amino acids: CASSPGQTPTNYGYTF. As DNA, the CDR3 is TGTGCCAGCTCACCGGGACAAACTCCCACTAACTATGGCTACACCTTC. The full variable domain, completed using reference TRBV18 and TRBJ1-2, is NAGVMQNPRHLVRRRGQEARLRCSPMKGHSHVYWYRQLPEEGLKFMVYLQKENIIDESGMPKERFSAEFPKEGPSILRIQQVVRGDSAAYFCASSPGQTPTNYGYTFGSGTRLTVV.

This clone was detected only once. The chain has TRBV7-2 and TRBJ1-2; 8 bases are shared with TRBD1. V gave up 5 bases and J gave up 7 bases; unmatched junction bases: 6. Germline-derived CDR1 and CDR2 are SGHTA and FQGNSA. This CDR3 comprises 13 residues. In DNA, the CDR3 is TGTGCCAGCAGCGCCAGGGGGCCCGGTGGCTACACCTTC. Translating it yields CASSARGPGGYTF. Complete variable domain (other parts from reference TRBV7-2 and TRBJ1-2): GAGVSQSPSNKVTEKGKDVELRCDPISGHTALYWYRQSLGQGLEFLIYFQGNSAPDKSGLPSDRFSAERTGGSVSTLTIQRTQQEDSAVYLCASSARGPGGYTFGSGTRLTVV.

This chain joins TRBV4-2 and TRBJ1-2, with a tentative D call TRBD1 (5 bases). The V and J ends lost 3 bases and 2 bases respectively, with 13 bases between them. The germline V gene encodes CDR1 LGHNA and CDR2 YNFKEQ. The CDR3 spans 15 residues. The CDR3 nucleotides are TGTGCCAGCAGCCAGCTTGACAGCACAAACTATGGCTACACCTTC. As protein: CASSQLDSTNYGYTF.

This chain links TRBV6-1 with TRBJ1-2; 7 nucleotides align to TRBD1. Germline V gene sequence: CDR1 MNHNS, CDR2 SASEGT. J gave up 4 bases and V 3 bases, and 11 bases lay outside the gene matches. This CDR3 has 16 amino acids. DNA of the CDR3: TGTGCCAGCAGTGACCCCGTAGGAGGACAGGCCTATGGCTACACCTTC. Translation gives CASSDPVGGQAYGYTF.

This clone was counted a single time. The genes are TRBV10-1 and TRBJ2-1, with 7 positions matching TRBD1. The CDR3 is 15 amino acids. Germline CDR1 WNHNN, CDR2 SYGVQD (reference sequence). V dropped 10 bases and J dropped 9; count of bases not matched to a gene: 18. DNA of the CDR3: TGCGCCACCCGACCGGACAGGACAGCGAGGGGTGAGCAGTTCTTC. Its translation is CATRPDRTARGEQFF.

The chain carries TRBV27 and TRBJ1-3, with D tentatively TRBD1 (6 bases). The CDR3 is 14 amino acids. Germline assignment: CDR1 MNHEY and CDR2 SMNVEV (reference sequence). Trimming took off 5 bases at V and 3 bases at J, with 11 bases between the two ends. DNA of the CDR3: TGTGCCAGCAGTCGACAGGCTTATGGAAACACCATATATTTT. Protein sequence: CASSRQAYGNTIYF.

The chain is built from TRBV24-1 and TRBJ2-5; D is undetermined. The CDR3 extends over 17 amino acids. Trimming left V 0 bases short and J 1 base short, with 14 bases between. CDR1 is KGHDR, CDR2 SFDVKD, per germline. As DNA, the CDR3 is TGTGCCACCAGTGATTTGAGCTTCGGCGGTCGCCAAGAGACCCAGTACTTC. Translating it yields CATSDLSFGGRQETQYF.

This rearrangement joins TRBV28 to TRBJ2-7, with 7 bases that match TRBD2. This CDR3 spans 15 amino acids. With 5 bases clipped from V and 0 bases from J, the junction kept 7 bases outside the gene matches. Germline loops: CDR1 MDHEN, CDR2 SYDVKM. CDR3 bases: TGTGCCAGCAGTAGTCCGGGAGGTCCCTCCTACGAGCAGTACTTC. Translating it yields CASSSPGGPSYEQYF.

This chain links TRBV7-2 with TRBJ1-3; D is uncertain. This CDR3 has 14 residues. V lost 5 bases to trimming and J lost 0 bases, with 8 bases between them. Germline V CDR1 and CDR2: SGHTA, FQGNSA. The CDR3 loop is CASSPDTSGNTIYF. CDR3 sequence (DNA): TGTGCCAGCAGCCCCGACACCTCTGGAAACACCATATATTTT.

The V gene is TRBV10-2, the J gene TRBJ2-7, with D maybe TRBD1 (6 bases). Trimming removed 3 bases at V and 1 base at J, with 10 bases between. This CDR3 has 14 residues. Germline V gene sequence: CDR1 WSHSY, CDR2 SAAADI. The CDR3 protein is CASSDSGQSYEQYF. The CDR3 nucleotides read TGCGCCAGCAGTGATTCAGGACAGTCCTACGAGCAGTACTTC.

The CDR3 nucleotides are TGCGCCAGCAGCTACGACGGGGTGAACACTGAAGCTTTCTTT. Amino acid sequence: CASSYDGVNTEAFF. The J gene is TRBJ1-1, the V gene TRBV5-1; no clear D. This CDR3 has 14 residues. V was trimmed by 3 bases and J by 0 bases, leaving 9 bases between them. CDR1 and CDR2 from the germline V gene are SGHRS and YFSETQ.

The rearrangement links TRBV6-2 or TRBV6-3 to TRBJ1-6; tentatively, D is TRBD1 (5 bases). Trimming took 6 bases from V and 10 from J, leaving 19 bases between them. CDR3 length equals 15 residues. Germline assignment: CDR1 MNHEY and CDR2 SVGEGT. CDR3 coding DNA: TGTGCCAGCAGCCTAGAGGGACCGGCGGGGTCACCCCTCCACTTT. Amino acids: CASSLEGPAGSPLHF.

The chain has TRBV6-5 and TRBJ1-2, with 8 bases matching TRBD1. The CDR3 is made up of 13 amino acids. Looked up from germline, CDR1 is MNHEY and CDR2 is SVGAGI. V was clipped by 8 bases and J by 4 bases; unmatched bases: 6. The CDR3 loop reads CASVAGGAYGYTF. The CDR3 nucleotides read TGTGCCAGCGTAGCAGGGGGCGCCTATGGCTACACCTTC.

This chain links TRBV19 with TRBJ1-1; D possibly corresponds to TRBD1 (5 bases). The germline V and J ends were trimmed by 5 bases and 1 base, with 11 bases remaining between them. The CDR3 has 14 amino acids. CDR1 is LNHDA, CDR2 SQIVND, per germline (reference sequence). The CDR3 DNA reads TGTGCCAGTAGTCTCCTCGGGGGGAACACTGAAGCTTTCTTT. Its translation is CASSLLGGNTEAFF.

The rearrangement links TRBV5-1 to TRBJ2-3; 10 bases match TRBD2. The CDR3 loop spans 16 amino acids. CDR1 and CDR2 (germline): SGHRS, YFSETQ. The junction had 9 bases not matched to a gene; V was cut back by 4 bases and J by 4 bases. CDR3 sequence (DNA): TGCGCCAGCAGCCGACTAGCGGGCCTGAGTCCAGATACGCAGTATTTT. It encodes CASSRLAGLSPDTQYF.

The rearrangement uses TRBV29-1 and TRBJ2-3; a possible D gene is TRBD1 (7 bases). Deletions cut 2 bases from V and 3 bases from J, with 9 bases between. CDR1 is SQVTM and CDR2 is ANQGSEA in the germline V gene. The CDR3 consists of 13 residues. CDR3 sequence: CSVEQGGTDTQYF. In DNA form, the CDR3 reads TGCAGCGTTGAACAGGGGGGAACAGATACGCAGTATTTT.

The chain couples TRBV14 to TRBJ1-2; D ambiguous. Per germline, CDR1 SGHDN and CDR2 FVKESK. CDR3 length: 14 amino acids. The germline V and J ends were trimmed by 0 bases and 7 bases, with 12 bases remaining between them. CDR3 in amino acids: CASSQDQIASGYTF. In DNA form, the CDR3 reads TGTGCCAGCAGCCAAGATCAGATCGCCTCTGGCTACACCTTC.